This T cell receptor beta chain was retrieved from a study of T cell responses to AZD1222 COVID-19 vaccine (dated by TCRdb to about 2021). Background for the entire study: A total of 230 to 250 trial participants underwent TCR sequencing, of whom roughly 210 had received two doses of AZD1222 and roughly 26 had received two doses of the MenACWY control vaccine. Trial participants were enrolled into age subgroups of 18-55, 56-69 and 70-plus years, which contained around 150, 29 and 61 TCR-sequenced participants, respectively. Here is what the overall study found, with its caveats: A significant rise in spike-specific TCR breadth and depth was observed after two AZD1222 doses relative to day 0 and relative to MenACWY recipients. Reportedly, almost half of the unique spike-specific TCRs recognized epitopes lying outside the regions that are mutated in the B.1.351 and B.1.1.7 variants. Conclusions about previously exposed vaccinees are limited, since just a handful of AZD1222 recipients were seropositive for SARS-CoV-2 at baseline. The vaccine-associated CD4 TCRs covered the entire spike protein, and the dominant responses fell in regions 160-218 and 743-854. Because no day 14 peak-response samples were available, the repertoires could be characterized only after the peak T cell response. Participants were mostly white British and included more females than males, and it was suggested by the authors that clonal diversity may have been underestimated. In the small 56-69-year group, the increase in depth fell short of significance, most likely because of low power.

Reading the germline V gene gives CDR1 SGHAT and CDR2 FQNNGV. Trimming removed 2 bases from V and 5 bases from J, leaving 6 bases between the germline ends. From its cysteine to its phenylalanine, the CDR3 spans 13 amino acids. Only CDR3 DNA is held: 39 bases, read in frame from base 1. What the time point label conveys for this sample: about 28 days (+/-7) after the second vaccine dose. Because spike-specific TCR depth and breadth did not differ between the two schedules, AZD1222 recipients who got a second dose at roughly 4 weeks were pooled with those who got a second dose at roughly 12 weeks. Vaccinee samples were obtained from the UK trials COV001 and COV002, which included a single-blind randomized controlled phase 2/3 trial of AZD1222 (ChAdOx1 nCoV-19) in healthy adults. For TCRbeta chain sequencing, PBMC samples from trial participants were taken at day 0 and at day 28 after the second dose.

With respect to this clone: No cognate antigen has been identified for it. The sample holds no much larger clone one base away, and base qualities are not on file.

The CDR3 regions of human TCRbeta chains were analyzed by immunosequencing. Per the original workflow: Repertoire TCRs were matched against a reference library of SARS-CoV-2-specific TCRs generated with the MIRA antigen-specificity platform. Breadth was defined as the fraction of unique TCRs that were SARS-CoV-2-associated, and depth was defined as the fraction of total T cells that were SARS-CoV-2-associated. Using the MIRA data, every spike-specific TCR was mapped to the spike region that the TCR reacted to and assigned to either a CD4 or a CD8 class. Log10-transformed breadth and depth values were compared by one-way ANOVA with Sidak's multiple comparisons tests. As stored in TCRdb, this immuneACCESS dataset retains in-frame rearrangements with V and J assigned. A fraction of the clones does not appear; measured against another copy, unresolved V genes explain less than half of the discrepancy, and the remainder lacks a known reason. V and J calls and clone size are given by that table; D and trimming were obtained from the DNA. Within this sample are some 66,000 clones, with about 88% of them counted one time only. Roughly 27% of the sample goes to the ten largest clones.

Sequenced material: peripheral blood, taken 28 days after the second AZD1222 dose. This chain joins TRBV11-2 to TRBJ2-2; the D gene is unclear. The receptor's source is an adult who received the AZD1222 COVID-19 vaccine. The nucleotides read TGTGCCAGCAGCTTATTGTTAACCGGGGAGCTGTTTTTT. Protein translation: CASSLLLTGELFF.